This T cell receptor (beta chain) was identified during a study of PD-1 blockade in classical Hodgkin lymphoma. At the level of the study: On a schedule of every 2 weeks, patients received nivolumab 3 mg/kg intravenously. Notes on the study in general: By C4D1, diversity of CD4+ TCRs had risen significantly, whereas that of CD8+ TCRs had not. Similar baseline diversity was found in complete responders and newly diagnosed patients. Healthy donors reportedly exceeded newly diagnosed patients in baseline TCR diversity.

On this clone itself: What it recognizes is unknown.

Produced via immunoSEQ multiplex PCR; TCRdb's table is partial and in-frame only. Among fewer than 55,000 clones listed, almost 90% were seen once. All the patients suffered relapse after autologous stem cell transplantation, and brentuximab vedotin exposure differed. Germline assignment: CDR1 MNHEY and CDR2 SMNVEV (reference sequence). Trimming cost V 2 bases and J 0 bases, with 12 bases left between them. The CDR3 loop spans 16 amino acids. This sequence originates from a human donor with classical Hodgkin lymphoma. Sequenced material: peripheral blood mononuclear cells (PBMCs), taken at baseline. The V call is TRBV27, the J call TRBJ2-3; weak D call: TRBD2 (5 bases). In nucleotides, the CDR3 is TGTGCCAGCAGTTTAAGTGGGAGAGTGAGCACAGATACGCAGTATTTT. It codes for CASSLSGRVSTDTQYF.